The 10 T cell receptor beta chains below come from one sample, sequenced in a study of blood T cell repertoires in COVID-19. Sequencing used immunoSEQ multiplex PCR; TCRdb keeps in-frame clones, though not all of them. The sample has tens of thousands of clones; approximately 80% are singletons. The sample comprised peripheral blood. Every receptor here comes from a human donor in a cohort sampled during active COVID-19.

The rearrangement links TRBV2 to TRBJ2-5; 8 bases map to TRBD2. The CDR3 runs 15 residues. Looked up from germline, CDR1 is SNHLY and CDR2 is FYNNEI. With V trimmed by 0 bases and J by 5 bases, 5 bases remained unmatched. CDR3 residues: CASSEARGGRETQYF. CDR3 bases: TGTGCCAGCAGTGAAGCTCGGGGGGGCCGGGAGACCCAGTACTTC.

The J gene is TRBJ1-6, the V gene TRBV30; TRBD1 aligns across 9 bases. The CDR3 totals 15 residues. Germline V gene lookup returns CDR1 GTSNPN and CDR2 SVGIG (reference sequence). V dropped 5 bases and J dropped 7; count of bases not matched to a gene: 9. CDR3 residues: CAWSYRGPGNSPLHF. DNA for the CDR3: TGTGCCTGGTCTTACAGGGGGCCAGGGAATTCACCCCTCCACTTT.

V usage is TRBV6-6 and J usage is TRBJ2-5; 8 nucleotides match TRBD1. V trimming: 0 bases; J trimming: 6 bases; junction bases outside the gene matches: 6. There are 15 residues in the CDR3. Germline-derived CDR1 and CDR2 are MNHNY and SVGAGI (reference sequence). CDR3 nucleotide sequence: TGTGCCAGCAGTTACTCTCCAGGGGGCTCAAAGACCCAGTACTTC. This codes for CASSYSPGGSKTQYF.

This chain joins TRBV9 and TRBJ1-2; D is undetermined. The CDR3 is 14 residues long. V lost 0 bases and J lost 1, with 7 bases in between. CDR1 is SGDLS, CDR2 YYNGEE, per germline. The CDR3 DNA reads TGTGCCAGCAGCGTAGACAGAAATAACTATGGCTACACCTTC. This sequence encodes CASSVDRNNYGYTF.

The chain joins TRBV27 to TRBJ2-2; 13 positions agree with TRBD2. Germline-derived CDR1 and CDR2 are MNHEY and SMNVEV (reference sequence). This CDR3 is 15 amino acids long. After removal of 5 bases from V and 6 bases from J, the junction contained 3 bases not matched to a gene. Written as DNA, the CDR3 is TGTGCCAGCAGTCCACTAGCGGGGGGGGCCGGGGAGCTGTTTTTT. Protein sequence: CASSPLAGGAGELFF.

The chain employs TRBV11-2 and TRBJ2-5; TRBD2 matches at 10 bases. CDR1 is SGHAT and CDR2 is FQNNGV in the germline V gene. Trimming removed 5 bases from V and 1 base from J; junction bases left unmatched: 13. The CDR3 totals 18 residues. CDR3 loop: CASSRTQAGGESQETQYF. CDR3 nucleotides: TGTGCCAGCAGCCGTACGCAAGCGGGAGGGGAATCCCAAGAGACCCAGTACTTC. The full variable domain, completed using reference TRBV11-2 and TRBJ2-5, is EAGVAQSPRYKIIEKRQSVAFWCNPISGHATLYWYQQILGQGPKLLIQFQNNGVVDDSQLPKDRFSAERLKGVDSTLKIQPAKLEDSAVYLCASSRTQAGGESQETQYFGPGTRLLVL.

In its sample, this clone was seen a few times. V and J are TRBV7-9 and TRBJ2-2; a possible D gene is TRBD1 (5 bases). This CDR3 is 15 amino acids long. Germline CDR1 reads SEHNR; CDR2 reads FQNEAQ (reference sequence). The ends were cut back, 1 base at V and 4 bases at J, with 10 bases in the middle. The DNA for the CDR3 is TGTGCCAGCAGCTTAGGAGACAGTCCCACCGGGGAGCTGTTTTTT. This gives the protein CASSLGDSPTGELFF. Drawing the rest from reference TRBV7-9 and TRBJ2-2, the complete variable domain is DTGVSQNPRHKITKRGQNVTFRCDPISEHNRLYWYRQTLGQGPEFLTYFQNEAQLEKSRLLSDRFSAERPKGSFSTLEIQRTEQGDSAMYLCASSLGDSPTGELFFGEGSRLTVL.

This clone appeared once. In the same sample, other DNA sequences code for this CDR3. The chain uses TRBV30 and TRBJ1-2; 11 bases map to TRBD1. The germline V gene has CDR1 GTSNPN and CDR2 SVGIG (reference sequence). The V gene end was trimmed by 2 bases and the J gene end by 8 bases; junction bases not matched to a gene: 4. This CDR3 has 13 amino acids. The CDR3 DNA reads TGTGCCTGGAGTACAGGGACAGGGGGAGGCTACACCTTC. Its translation: CAWSTGTGGGYTF.

The rearrangement joins TRBV11-2 to TRBJ1-2; TRBD1 aligns across 8 bases. This CDR3 comprises 16 residues. V lost 5 bases to trimming and J lost 8 bases; unmatched junction nucleotides: 16. Germline assignment: CDR1 SGHAT and CDR2 FQNNGV. CDR3 protein: CASSVRPTGALIGYTF. Written as DNA, the CDR3 is TGTGCCAGCAGCGTAAGACCGACAGGGGCTCTTATCGGCTACACCTTC.

The chain couples TRBV5-6 to TRBJ2-2, with a tentative D call TRBD1 (6 bases). The CDR3 has 13 amino acids. V lost 3 bases and J lost 6, with 9 bases in between. CDR1 SGHDT and CDR2 YYEEEE come from the germline V gene. CDR3 sequence reads: CASSSHRAGELFF. CDR3 coding DNA: TGTGCCAGCAGCTCCCACAGGGCCGGGGAGCTGTTTTTT.